This is a list of T cell receptor beta chains from one sample in a study of cytomegalovirus exposure and HLA in healthy donors. The repertoire was sequenced with immunoSEQ multiplex PCR; TCRdb's copy has only in-frame clones and lacks some. The sample includes about 150,000 clones, under 70% of them seen just once. The source material was PBMCs. Receptors were obtained from a man aged 30 to 45 in good health and CMV-seropositive. The CDR3 runs from the conserved cysteine through the conserved F or W. A D gene is named only where the DNA matches it firmly. A clone size is listed for some rows: how often the clone was seen (once, few, many), or a class if it is expanded.

TRBJ1-5,TRBV27,-,few,TGTGCCAGCAGTCCCGACACGTATAGCAATCAGCCCCAGCATTTT,CASSPDTYSNQPQHF
TRBJ2-7,TRBV28,-,-,TGTGCCAGCAGTACACAGAGCGGAGCCGAGCAGTACTTC,CASSTQSGAEQYF
TRBJ2-1,TRBV9,-,-,TGTGCCAGCAGCGTAGTTGGACAAAACAATGAGCAGTTCTTC,CASSVVGQNNEQFF
TRBJ2-6,TRBV2,TRBD1,-,TGTGCCAGCTTCCAGGGGGCTGGGGCCAACGTCCTGACTTTC,CASFQGAGANVLTF
TRBJ1-4,TRBV5-4,TRBD1,-,TGTGCCAGCAGCCCGGGACAGTCGAATGAAAAACTGTTTTTT,CASSPGQSNEKLFF
TRBJ1-5,TRBV7-9,TRBD1,-,TGTGCCAGCAGCTTATACGGGACAGGGGACCAGCCCCAGCATTTT,CASSLYGTGDQPQHF
TRBJ2-5,TRBV6-6,TRBD1,-,TGTGCCAGCAGTTACGGGACAGGGGCGGGGGAGACCCAGTACTTC,CASSYGTGAGETQYF
TRBJ2-7,TRBV27,-,-,TGTGCCATCCCTGGCGGACCGGGGACCTACGAGCAGTACTTC,CAIPGGPGTYEQYF
TRBJ2-3,TRBV6-4,TRBD1,-,TGTGCCAGCAGTGTAACAGGGGGCCTAGATACGCAGTATTTT,CASSVTGGLDTQYF
TRBJ1-5,TRBV5-6,TRBD1,few,TGTGCCAGCAGCTTGGGACAGGGGGTTCTTCCGCCCCAGCATTTT,CASSLGQGVLPPQHF
TRBJ2-1,TRBV4-1,TRBD2,-,TGCGCCAGCAGCCAAGAGGAATTTATAGCGGGGACGTACAATGAGCAGTTCTTC,CASSQEEFIAGTYNEQFF
TRBJ2-5,TRBV11-3,-,-,TGTGCCAGCAGCCCGACACTTATTAAAGAGACCCAGTACTTC,CASSPTLIKETQYF
TRBJ2-3,TRBV7-2,-,-,TGTGCCAGCAGCTTAGTTGGCGGGGGCACAGATACGCAGTATTTT,CASSLVGGGTDTQYF
TRBJ2-2,TRBV7-2,-,-,TGTGCCAGCAGCTTACTTGCCCAGGGCACCGGGGAGCTGTTTTTT,CASSLLAQGTGELFF
TRBJ2-3,TRBV25-1,-,-,TGTGCCAGCAGTGCGTTCACAGATACGCAGTATTTT,CASSAFTDTQYF
TRBJ2-6,TRBV10-1,TRBD1,once,TGCGCCAGCAGCGGTAGGGGGCCTGGGGCCAACGTCCTGACTTTC,CASSGRGPGANVLTF
TRBJ2-7,TRBV2,-,-,TGTGCCAGCAGGGACAACTCCTACGAGCAGTACTTC,CASRDNSYEQYF
TRBJ2-7,TRBV30,TRBD1,-,TGTGCCGGCGACAGGGACTCCTACGAGCAGTACTTC,CAGDRDSYEQYF
TRBJ2-5,TRBV19,TRBD2,few,TGTGCCAGTAGTAGCGGGAGGGCTCGAGAGACCCAGTACTTC,CASSSGRARETQYF